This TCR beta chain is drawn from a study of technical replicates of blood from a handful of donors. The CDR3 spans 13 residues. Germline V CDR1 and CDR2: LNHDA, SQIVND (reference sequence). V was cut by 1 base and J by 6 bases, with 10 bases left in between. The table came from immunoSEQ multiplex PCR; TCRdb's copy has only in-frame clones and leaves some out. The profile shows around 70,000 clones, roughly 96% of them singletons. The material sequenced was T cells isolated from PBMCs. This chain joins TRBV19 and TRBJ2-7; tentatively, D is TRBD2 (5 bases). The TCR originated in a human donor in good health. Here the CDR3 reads CASSIVSRGEQYF. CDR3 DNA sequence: TGTGCCAGTAGTATAGTTTCCCGGGGCGAGCAGTACTTC.